This T cell receptor (beta chain) is drawn from a study of cytomegalovirus exposure and HLA in healthy donors. Points from the study as a whole: Three CMV-associated chains proved CMV antigen-specific in vitro.

On this clone itself: The antigen is unknown.

The assay was immunoSEQ multiplex PCR, and TCRdb's table has in-frame clones only and misses some. The data show a few hundred thousand clones, 88% seen once. The sequencing input was PBMCs. This receptor was taken from a woman younger than 30 in good health and CMV-seronegative.

As DNA, the CDR3 is TGTGCCAGCAGTTTAAGGAGGACAGGGAACACTGAAGCTTTCTTT. Its translation is CASSLRRTGNTEAFF. The chain employs TRBV27 and TRBJ1-1, with 7 positions matching TRBD1. V lost 2 bases, J lost 1 base, and 4 bases stayed unmatched. This CDR3 spans 15 amino acids. Germline CDR1 is MNHEY and CDR2 is SMNVEV (reference sequence).